This TCR beta chain was sequenced during a study of regulatory T cells in long-lasting Graves disease. Findings of the study overall: Reduced TCR diversity was observed in persistent Graves' patients versus newly diagnosed patients.

The time point denotes: newly diagnosed GD, antithyroid drugs for less than 3 months. Extracted RNA from PBMCs served as the source of the TCR library. Trimming took off 2 bases at V and 0 bases at J, with 14 bases between the two ends. The germline gives CDR1 MNHEY, CDR2 SVGAGI. The CDR3 totals 18 residues. This clonotype showed up many times. Its antigen is unknown. CDR3 regions were amplified by Arm-PCR using iRepertoire HTBI primers to build TCR beta libraries. MiXCR, applied by TCRdb to the multiplex PCR reads, yields one record per CDR3 protein. This table has roughly 520,000 distinct CDR3 sequences, approximately 12% appearing once. The same data also went into a second study, on T cells in Graves' hyperthyroidism and ophthalmopathy.

The specimen comprised peripheral blood mononuclear cells (PBMCs), sampled at new diagnosis, from a patient treated with antithyroid drugs. This chain connects TRBV6-5 to TRBJ2-6; a possible D gene is TRBD1 (6 bases). This TCR came from a woman in her 30s with Graves disease. The DNA for the CDR3 is TGTGCCAGCAGTTACGGACAGATGTTACGCTCTGGGGCCAACGTCCTGACTTTC. Protein: CASSYGQMLRSGANVLTF.